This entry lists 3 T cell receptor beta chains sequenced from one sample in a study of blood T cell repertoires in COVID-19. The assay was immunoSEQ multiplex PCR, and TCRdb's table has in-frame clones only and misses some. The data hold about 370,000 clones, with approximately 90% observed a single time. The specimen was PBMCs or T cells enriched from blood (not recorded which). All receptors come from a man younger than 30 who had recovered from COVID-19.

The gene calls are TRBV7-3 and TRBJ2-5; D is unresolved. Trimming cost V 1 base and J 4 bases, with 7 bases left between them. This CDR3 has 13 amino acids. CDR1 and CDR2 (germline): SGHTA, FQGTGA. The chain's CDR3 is CASSLRPTETQYF. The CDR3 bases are TGTGCCAGCAGCTTAAGGCCCACAGAGACCCAGTACTTC.

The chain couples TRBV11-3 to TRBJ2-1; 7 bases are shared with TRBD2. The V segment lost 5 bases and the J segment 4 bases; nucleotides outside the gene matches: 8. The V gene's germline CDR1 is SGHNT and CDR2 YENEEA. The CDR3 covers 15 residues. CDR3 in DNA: TGTGCCAGCAGCGGTTCTAGCGGAGAATACAATGAGCAGTTCTTC. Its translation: CASSGSSGEYNEQFF. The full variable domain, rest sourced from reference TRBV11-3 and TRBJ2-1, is EAGVVQSPRYKIIEKKQPVAFWCNPISGHNTLYWYLQNLGQGPELLIRYENEEAVDDSQLPKDRFSAERLKGVDSTLKIQPAELGDSAVYLCASSGSSGEYNEQFFGPGTRLTVL.

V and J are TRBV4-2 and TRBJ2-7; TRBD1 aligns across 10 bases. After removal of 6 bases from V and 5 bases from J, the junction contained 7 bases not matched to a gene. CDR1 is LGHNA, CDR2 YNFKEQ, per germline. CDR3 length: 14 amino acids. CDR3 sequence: CASRSGTGDHEQYF. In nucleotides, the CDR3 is TGTGCCAGCAGAAGTGGGACAGGGGACCACGAGCAGTACTTC.